A single sample is the source of the 27 T cell receptor beta chains below, sequenced in a study of healthy donors' naive CD4 and CD8 T cells. TCR libraries were built from around 0.45 ug of total RNA by linear amplification. MiXCR was run by TCRdb on the reads, yielding one entry per CDR3 protein. The table records approximately 180,000 distinct CDR3 sequences, 65% to 75% of them present only once. The sample consisted of naive CD4+ and CD8+ T cells sorted from blood, pooled from several donors. These TCRs come from a pool of human donors in good health; the sample pools cells from several healthy donors.

This chain links TRBV29-1 with TRBJ2-7, with TRBD2 identical over 11 bases. Germline CDR1 is SQVTM and CDR2 is ANQGSEA. J lost 0 bases, V lost 1 base, and 5 bases had no gene match. This CDR3 has 16 residues. The chain's CDR3 is CSVEGLTSGNSYEQYF. The CDR3 region has the DNA TGCAGCGTTGAAGGGCTGACTAGCGGGAACTCCTACGAGCAGTACTTC.

This chain uses TRBV5-4 with TRBJ2-3; a weak D match, TRBD2 (6 bases). Germline CDR1 is SGHNT and CDR2 is YYREEE (reference sequence). The length of the CDR3 is 17 residues. V gave up 6 bases and J gave up 1 base, with 21 bases separating them. The CDR3 region has the DNA TGTGCCAGCAACAAGGAGGGGAGTCCTCATGGCACAGATACGCAGTATTTT. Translating gives CASNKEGSPHGTDTQYF.

The chain carries TRBV29-1 and TRBJ1-2; maybe TRBD1 (6 bases). The CDR3 contains 12 residues. Trimming stripped 5 bases from V and 6 bases from J, with 13 bases between. Germline values: CDR1 SQVTM, CDR2 ANQGSEA. CDR3 in DNA: TGCAGCGTTATCAGGACAGCACATGGCTACACCTTC. Translating gives CSVIRTAHGYTF. Full variable domain (rest looked up from reference TRBV29-1 and TRBJ1-2): SAVISQKPSRDICQRGTSLTIQCQVDSQVTMMFWYRQQPGQSLTLIATANQGSEATYESGFVIDKFPISRPNLTFSTLTVSNMSPEDSSIYLCSVIRTAHGYTFGSGTRLTVV.

The chain carries TRBV20-1 and TRBJ1-6, with 7 bases lining up with TRBD1. This CDR3 has 13 amino acids. V shed 8 bases and J 7 bases; nucleotides not matched to a gene: 8. Germline V CDR1 and CDR2: DFQATT, SNEGSKA (reference sequence). The CDR3 sequence: CSPWDSTNSPLHF. The CDR3 DNA sequence: TGCAGTCCATGGGACAGTACCAATTCACCCCTCCACTTT.

The chain uses TRBV5-6 and TRBJ1-1; unclear D gene. Trimming left V 4 bases short and J 5 bases short, with 15 bases between. The CDR3 covers 14 residues. Germline assignment: CDR1 SGHDT and CDR2 YYEEEE. The chain's CDR3 is CASSPVRGGTEAFF. In DNA, the CDR3 is TGTGCCAGCAGCCCGGTGCGGGGAGGGACTGAAGCTTTCTTT. The entire variable domain, with the rest obtained from reference TRBV5-6 and TRBJ1-1, is as follows: DAGVTQSPTHLIKTRGQQVTLRCSPKSGHDTVSWYQQALGQGPQFIFQYYEEEERQRGNFPDRFSGHQFPNYSSELNVNALLLGDSALYLCASSPVRGGTEAFFGQGTRLTVV.

CDR3 in DNA: TGTGCTAGTGGACGCGGAGGGCGCTGGGGCTACACCTTC. It encodes CASGRGGRWGYTF. V is TRBV12-5 and J is TRBJ1-2, with unresolved D. Per germline, CDR1 LGHNT and CDR2 FRNRAP. The CDR3 spans 13 residues. Trimming cost V 6 bases and J 8 bases, with 16 bases left between them. The full variable domain, with the rest looked up from reference TRBV12-5 and TRBJ1-2, is DARVTQTPRHKVTEMGQEVTMRCQPILGHNTVFWYRQTMMQGLELLAYFRNRAPLDDSGMPKDRFSAEMPDATLATLKIQPSEPRDSAVYFCASGRGGRWGYTFGSGTRLTVV.

V and J are TRBV6-5 and TRBJ1-2; no firm D call. The V end was cut by 6 bases, the J end by 0 bases, with 11 bases between. The CDR3 contains 14 residues. CDR1 and CDR2 (germline): MNHEY, SVGAGI. For the CDR3, the DNA is TGTGCCAGCAGAATGGTCGCGGCTAACTATGGCTACACCTTC. It codes for CASRMVAANYGYTF.

This sequence joins TRBV19 and TRBJ2-1, with a possible D match to TRBD2 (6 bases). Between the trimmed V and J ends, which lost 4 bases and 5 bases, there was a span of 9 bases. The germline V gene encodes CDR1 LNHDA and CDR2 SQIVND (reference sequence). The CDR3 loop spans 13 amino acids. CDR3 protein: CASSTGLDNEQFF. The CDR3 DNA reads as TGTGCCAGTAGTACGGGACTTGACAATGAGCAGTTCTTC.

This clonotype appeared a few times. The V gene is TRBV19, the J gene TRBJ1-5, with D perhaps matching TRBD1 (6 bases). Germline CDR1 reads LNHDA; CDR2 reads SQIVND (reference sequence). V lost 3 bases and J 5 bases, leaving 14 bases between the germline ends. The CDR3 has 15 residues. The CDR3 loop reads CASSMATRGHQPQHF. The CDR3 bases are TGTGCCAGTAGTATGGCGACCAGGGGACATCAGCCCCAGCATTTT.

The J gene is TRBJ2-7, the V gene TRBV12-3 or TRBV12-4, with no clear D. The CDR3 runs to 11 residues. The V end was cut by 3 bases, the J end by 9 bases, with 9 bases between. CDR3 sequence (DNA): TGTGCCAGCAGTTTTGGGCCCGTGCAGTACGTC. The encoded protein is CASSFGPVQYV.

The chain recombines TRBV28 with TRBJ1-5, with 12 bases aligning to TRBD1. The CDR3 is 16 amino acids. Germline V gene sequence: CDR1 MDHEN, CDR2 SYDVKM. V was clipped by 4 bases and J by 4 bases; unmatched bases: 5. The CDR3 region has the DNA TGTGCCAGCAGTTCCAGGGGACAGGGGGCAAATCAGCCCCAGCATTTT. Protein sequence: CASSSRGQGANQPQHF.

This rearrangement joins TRBV29-1 to TRBJ1-2, with D unresolved. This CDR3 is built from 13 residues. In germline, CDR1 is SQVTM, CDR2 ANQGSEA. The ends were cut back, 3 bases at V and 7 bases at J, with 15 bases in the middle. The CDR3 loop is CSVDISWAGGYTF. Here the CDR3 DNA reads TGCAGCGTTGATATAAGTTGGGCCGGTGGCTACACCTTC.

The genes are TRBV10-3 and TRBJ2-1; 9 bases are a match to TRBD2. The CDR3 is 14 amino acids. From germline, CDR1 is ENHRY and CDR2 SYGVKD. With 4 bases clipped from V and 6 bases from J, the junction kept 4 bases outside the gene matches. In DNA, the CDR3 is TGTGCCATCAGTGTTAGCGGGAGATTCAATGAGCAGTTCTTC. As protein: CAISVSGRFNEQFF.

This clonotype was found a few times. For the CDR3, the DNA is TGCAGCGTTTTGGGCGCAGACCTGGGACCAGATACGCAGTATTTT. Translation gives CSVLGADLGPDTQYF. This sequence joins TRBV29-1 and TRBJ2-3; either TRBD1 or TRBD2 may supply D (5 bases each). Deletions cut 5 bases from V and 4 bases from J, with 19 bases between. This CDR3 comprises 15 residues. The germline V gene encodes CDR1 SQVTM and CDR2 ANQGSEA.

The chain carries TRBV15 and TRBJ1-1, with TRBD1 as a possible D gene (5 bases). The ends were cut back, 6 bases at V and 0 bases at J, with 8 bases in the middle. The CDR3 sequence is 13 residues long. Per germline, CDR1 LNHNV and CDR2 YYDKDF (reference sequence). In DNA form, the CDR3 reads TGTGCCACCAGGACAGCCATGAACACTGAAGCTTTCTTT. Protein: CATRTAMNTEAFF.

The rearrangement uses TRBV13 and TRBJ1-1, with D hard to call. Germline V gene data show CDR1 as PRHDT and CDR2 as FYEKMQ (reference sequence). V shed 3 bases and J shed 0 bases, with 8 bases lying between them. This CDR3 region has 14 residues. This CDR3 is CASSLATVNTEAFF. CDR3 bases: TGTGCCAGCAGCTTGGCCACGGTGAACACTGAAGCTTTCTTT.

V and J are TRBV29-1 and TRBJ2-1; no clear D gene. The CDR3 is 13 residues long. Germline CDR1 SQVTM, CDR2 ANQGSEA. The V end was cut by 8 bases, the J end by 7 bases, with 18 bases between. This chain's CDR3 is CSPVGMAGNEQFF. The CDR3 nucleotides are TGCAGCCCTGTAGGGATGGCTGGAAATGAGCAGTTCTTC.

The chain recombines TRBV27 with TRBJ2-7; no definite D call. The germline V gene encodes CDR1 MNHEY and CDR2 SMNVEV (reference sequence). V lost 5 bases and J lost 1, with 9 bases in between. The CDR3 totals 13 residues. CDR3 DNA sequence: TGTGCCAGCAGTAACCCGCCGTCCTACGAGCAGTACTTC. Translated: CASSNPPSYEQYF.

The chain employs TRBV10-3 and TRBJ2-5, with TRBD1 matching over 10 bases. Germline CDR1 ENHRY, CDR2 SYGVKD. The ends lost 8 bases at V and 5 bases at J; junction bases unmatched: 11. This CDR3 contains 15 residues. The CDR3 region is CAIGWTGGSAETQYF. As DNA, the CDR3 is TGTGCCATCGGGTGGACAGGGGGTTCGGCGGAGACCCAGTACTTC.

The V gene is TRBV29-1, the J gene TRBJ2-3, with TRBD1 matching over 9 bases. CDR3 length equals 13 residues. Germline V lookup: CDR1 SQVTM, CDR2 ANQGSEA. The trim removed 6 bases at V and 4 bases at J, leaving 5 bases unmatched. The CDR3 sequence: CSVGTGLADTQYF. The CDR3 nucleotides read TGCAGCGTCGGGACAGGGTTGGCAGATACGCAGTATTTT.

This clonotype came up once. The rearrangement links TRBV27 to TRBJ1-1; D is unclear. This CDR3 contains 16 residues. The V gene's germline CDR1 is MNHEY and CDR2 SMNVEV (reference sequence). The V end was cut by 0 bases, the J end by 0 bases, with 11 bases between. CDR3 residues: CASSLSQTIMNTEAFF. The CDR3 region has the DNA TGTGCCAGCAGTTTATCACAGACGATCATGAACACTGAAGCTTTCTTT.

The sample holds one count of this clonotype. The rearrangement links TRBV6-5 to TRBJ1-1; possible D gene TRBD1, 5 bases. Looked up from germline, CDR1 is MNHEY and CDR2 is SVGAGI. The CDR3 consists of 12 residues. The V and J ends lost 5 bases and 5 bases respectively, with 9 bases between them. CDR3 protein: CASSLGETEAFF. In DNA form, the CDR3 reads TGTGCCAGCAGTCTAGGGGAAACTGAAGCTTTCTTT.

This clonotype came up once. V usage is TRBV19 and J usage is TRBJ1-2, with TRBD1 matching 8 bases. Germline trimming cut 2 bases from V and 8 bases from J; bases unmatched to any gene: 7. CDR3 length equals 14 residues. Germline loops: CDR1 LNHDA, CDR2 SQIVND (reference sequence). CDR3 nucleotides: TGTGCCAGTAGTATAAAACAGGGGGTGAGAGGCTACACCTTC. It codes for CASSIKQGVRGYTF.

The genes are TRBV29-1 and TRBJ2-1; TRBD2 matches at 7 bases. Per the germline V gene, CDR1 is SQVTM and CDR2 is ANQGSEA. Trimming cost V 3 bases and J 4 bases; bases outside gene matches: 9. This CDR3 contains 15 residues. The CDR3 bases are TGCAGCGTTGATGCACCGGGACTACAATACAATGAGCAGTTCTTC. Translating gives CSVDAPGLQYNEQFF.

This clonotype was observed once. The V and J genes are TRBV29-1 and TRBJ2-5; possibly TRBD2 for D (5 bases). With 5 bases removed from V and 3 bases from J, the gap between germline ends came to 16 bases. The germline CDR1 and CDR2 sequences are SQVTM and ANQGSEA. This CDR3 contains 14 residues. The CDR3 is CSVPIFGLKETQYF. The CDR3 coding sequence is TGCAGCGTTCCGATCTTTGGACTGAAAGAGACCCAGTACTTC.

This clonotype was picked up a small number of times. V gene TRBV29-1 combines with J gene TRBJ2-1, with 9 bases fitting TRBD2. There are 12 residues in the CDR3. The trim removed 3 bases at V and 9 bases at J, leaving 3 bases unmatched. Germline-derived CDR1 and CDR2 are SQVTM and ANQGSEA. The CDR3 loop is CSVDPSGTEQFF. The CDR3 DNA follows: TGCAGCGTTGACCCTAGCGGGACTGAGCAGTTCTTC.

The rearrangement uses TRBV6-1 and TRBJ2-3; 13 bases match TRBD2. J gave up 2 bases and V 2 bases, and 1 base lay outside the gene matches. CDR3 length: 16 residues. Germline V gene lookup returns CDR1 MNHNS and CDR2 SASEGT. CDR3 sequence reads: CASSETSGRVTDTQYF. The CDR3 DNA sequence: TGTGCCAGCAGTGAAACTAGCGGGAGGGTCACAGATACGCAGTATTTT.